This record concerns one TCR beta chain sequence. Its antigen is unidentified. CDR1 and CDR2 from the germline V gene are KGHSH and LQKENI. V shed 0 bases and J 3 bases; nucleotides not matched to a gene: 5. CDR3 length: 15 residues. This entry comes from a study of OX40 agonist ivuxolimab in advanced cancers. Study-level findings and limits: Some nonresponders additionally presented with little normalized T-cell clonal expansion.

Sequenced by immunoSEQ multiplex PCR; TCRdb stores in-frame clones only, minus some. The sample shows tens of thousands of clones, just over 90% of them seen only once. The sample was CD4+ or CD8+ T cells sorted from blood, taken in a trial of the OX40 agonist ivuxolimab. The chain joins TRBV18 to TRBJ2-7; the match to TRBD1 covers 7 bases. The clonotype comes from an adult with an advanced solid tumor such as melanoma, head and neck, liver or kidney cancer. The CDR3 nucleotides are TGTGCCAGCTCACCACCAGGACAGGTTAACTACGAGCAGTACTTC. It translates to CASSPPGQVNYEQYF.